This T cell receptor beta chain is from a study of blood T cell repertoires in COVID-19. Per germline, CDR1 LNHDA and CDR2 SQIVND (reference sequence). With V trimmed by 6 bases and J by 2 bases, 10 bases remained unmatched. There are 16 residues in the CDR3. Original data processing: By means of reference gene primer amplification, nucleated cell counts were estimated. Sequencing was performed with immunoSEQ multiplex PCR; in TCRdb, only in-frame clones are kept and a portion is missing. V and J calls and clone size are those listed in that table; D and trimming were worked out from the DNA. The repertoire has over 80,000 clones, around 88% of them found once; the top ten carry about 15%.

Material for sequencing was peripheral blood. The genes are TRBV19 and TRBJ2-3; 8 positions match TRBD2. The sequence came from a woman in her fifties or sixties with acute or convalescent COVID-19. CDR3: CASRALVAGPTDTQYF. The CDR3 nucleotides are TGTGCCAGTAGAGCCCTGGTAGCGGGGCCCACAGATACGCAGTATTTT.